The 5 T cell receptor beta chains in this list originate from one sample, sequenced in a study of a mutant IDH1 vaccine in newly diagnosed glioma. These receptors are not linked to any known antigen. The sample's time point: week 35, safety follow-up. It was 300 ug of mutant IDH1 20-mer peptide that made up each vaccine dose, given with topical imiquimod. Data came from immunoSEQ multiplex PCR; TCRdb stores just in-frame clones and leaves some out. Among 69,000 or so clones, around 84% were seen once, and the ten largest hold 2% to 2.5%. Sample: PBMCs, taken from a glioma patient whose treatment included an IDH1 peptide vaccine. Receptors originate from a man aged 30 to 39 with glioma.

The CDR3 DNA follows: TGCGCCAGCAGCTTAGGGACTGGAAACACCATATATTTT. Protein sequence: CASSLGTGNTIYF. This chain links TRBV5-1 with TRBJ1-3; D not certain. The CDR3 runs to 13 residues. Germline V gene sequence: CDR1 SGHRS, CDR2 YFSETQ. Deletions cut 2 bases from V and 2 bases from J, with 5 bases between.

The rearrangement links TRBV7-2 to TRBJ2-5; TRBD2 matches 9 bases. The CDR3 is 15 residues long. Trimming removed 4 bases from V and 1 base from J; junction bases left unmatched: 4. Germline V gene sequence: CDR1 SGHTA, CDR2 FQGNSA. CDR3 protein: CASSSASGTQETQYF. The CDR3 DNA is TGTGCCAGCAGCTCAGCTAGCGGGACCCAAGAGACCCAGTACTTC.

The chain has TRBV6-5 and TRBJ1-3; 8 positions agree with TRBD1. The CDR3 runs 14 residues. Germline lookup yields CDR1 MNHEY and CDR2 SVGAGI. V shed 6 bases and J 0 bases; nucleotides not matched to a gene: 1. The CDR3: CASSTGGSGNTIYF. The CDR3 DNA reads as TGTGCCAGCAGCACAGGGGGCTCTGGAAACACCATATATTTT.

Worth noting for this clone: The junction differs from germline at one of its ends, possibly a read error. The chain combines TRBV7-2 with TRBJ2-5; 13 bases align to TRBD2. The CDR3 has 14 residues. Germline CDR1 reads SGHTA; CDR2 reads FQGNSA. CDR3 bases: TGTGCCAGCAGCCCCCAACTAGCGGGAGGGGGACGTCACTTC. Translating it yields CASSPQLAGGGRHF.

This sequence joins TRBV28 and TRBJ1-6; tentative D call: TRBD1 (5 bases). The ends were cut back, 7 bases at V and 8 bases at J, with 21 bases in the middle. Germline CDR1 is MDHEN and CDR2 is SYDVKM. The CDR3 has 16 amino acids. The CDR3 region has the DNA TGTGCCAGCAATCTGGGGGATAAGCCCTCAGATTCACCCCTCCACTTT. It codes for CASNLGDKPSDSPLHF.